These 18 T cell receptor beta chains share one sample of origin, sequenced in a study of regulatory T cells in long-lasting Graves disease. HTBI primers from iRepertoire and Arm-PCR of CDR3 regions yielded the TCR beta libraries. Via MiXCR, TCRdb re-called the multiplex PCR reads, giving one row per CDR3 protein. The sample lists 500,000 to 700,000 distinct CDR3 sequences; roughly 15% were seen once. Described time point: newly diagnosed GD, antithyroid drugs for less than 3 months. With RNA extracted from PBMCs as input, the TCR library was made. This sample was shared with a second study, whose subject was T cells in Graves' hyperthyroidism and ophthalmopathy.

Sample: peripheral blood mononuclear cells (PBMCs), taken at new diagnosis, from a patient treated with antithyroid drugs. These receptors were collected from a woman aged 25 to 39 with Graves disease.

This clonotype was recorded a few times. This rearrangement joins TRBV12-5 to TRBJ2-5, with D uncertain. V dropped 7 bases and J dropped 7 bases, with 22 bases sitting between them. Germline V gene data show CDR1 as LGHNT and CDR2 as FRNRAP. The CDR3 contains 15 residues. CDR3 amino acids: CASAARQTTVGTQYF. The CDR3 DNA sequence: TGTGCTAGTGCCGCGAGGCAGACAACGGTTGGGACCCAGTACTTC. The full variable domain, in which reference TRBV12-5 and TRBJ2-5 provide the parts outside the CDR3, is DARVTQTPRHKVTEMGQEVTMRCQPILGHNTVFWYRQTMMQGLELLAYFRNRAPLDDSGMPKDRFSAEMPDATLATLKIQPSEPRDSAVYFCASAARQTTVGTQYFGPGTRLLVL.

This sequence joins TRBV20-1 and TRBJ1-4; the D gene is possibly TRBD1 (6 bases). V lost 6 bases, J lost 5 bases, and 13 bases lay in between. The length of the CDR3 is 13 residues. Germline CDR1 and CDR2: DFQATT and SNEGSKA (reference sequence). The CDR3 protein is CSARQVNNEKLFF. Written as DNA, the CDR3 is TGCAGTGCAAGACAGGTGAACAATGAAAAACTGTTTTTT.

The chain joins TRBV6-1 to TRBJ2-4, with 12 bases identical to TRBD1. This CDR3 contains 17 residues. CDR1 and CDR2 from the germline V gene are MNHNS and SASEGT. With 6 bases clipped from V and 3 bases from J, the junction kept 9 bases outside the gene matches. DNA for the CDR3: TGTGCCAGCAGACCGGGACAGGGGGCTTATGTCAAAAACATTCAGTACTTC. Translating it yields CASRPGQGAYVKNIQYF.

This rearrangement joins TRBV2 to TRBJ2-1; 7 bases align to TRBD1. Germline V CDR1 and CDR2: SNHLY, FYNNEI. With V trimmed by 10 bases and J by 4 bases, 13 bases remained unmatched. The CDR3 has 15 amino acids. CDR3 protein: CANRLTGAFYNEQFF. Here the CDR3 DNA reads TGTGCCAACCGACTCACAGGGGCCTTTTACAATGAGCAGTTCTTC.

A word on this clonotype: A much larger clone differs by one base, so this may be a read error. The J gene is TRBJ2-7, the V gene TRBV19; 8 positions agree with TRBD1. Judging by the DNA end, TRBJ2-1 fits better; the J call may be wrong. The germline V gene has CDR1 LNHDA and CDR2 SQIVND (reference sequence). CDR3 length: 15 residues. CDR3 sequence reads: CASSRRQGSTYEQFF. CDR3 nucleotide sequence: TGTGCCAGTAGTAGGAGACAGGGGTCAACCTACGAGCAGTTCTTC.

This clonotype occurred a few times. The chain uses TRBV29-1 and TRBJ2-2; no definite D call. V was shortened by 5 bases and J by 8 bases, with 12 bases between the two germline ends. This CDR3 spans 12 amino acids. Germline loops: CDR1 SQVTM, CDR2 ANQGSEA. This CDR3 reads CSVWRTVGELFF. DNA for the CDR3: TGCAGCGTTTGGCGGACGGTTGGGGAGCTGTTTTTT.

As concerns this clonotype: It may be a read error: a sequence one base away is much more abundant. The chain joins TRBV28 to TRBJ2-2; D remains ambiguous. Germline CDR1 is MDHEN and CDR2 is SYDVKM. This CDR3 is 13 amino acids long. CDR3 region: CAGRASNTGELFF. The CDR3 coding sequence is TGTGCCGGCAGAGCGTCGAACACCGGGGAGCTGTTTTTT. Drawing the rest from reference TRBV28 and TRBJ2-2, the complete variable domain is DVKVTQSSRYLVKRTGEKVFLECVQDMDHENMFWYRQDPGLGLRLIYFSYDVKMKEKGDIPEGYSVSREKKERFSLILESASTNQTSMYLCAGRASNTGELFFGEGSRLTVL.

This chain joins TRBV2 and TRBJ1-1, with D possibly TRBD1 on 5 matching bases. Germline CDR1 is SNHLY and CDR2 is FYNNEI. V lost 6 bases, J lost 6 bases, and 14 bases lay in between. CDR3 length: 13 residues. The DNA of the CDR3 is TGTGCCAGCAGGGGGGGGACGGGGTCTGAAGCTTTCTTT. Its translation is CASRGGTGSEAFF.

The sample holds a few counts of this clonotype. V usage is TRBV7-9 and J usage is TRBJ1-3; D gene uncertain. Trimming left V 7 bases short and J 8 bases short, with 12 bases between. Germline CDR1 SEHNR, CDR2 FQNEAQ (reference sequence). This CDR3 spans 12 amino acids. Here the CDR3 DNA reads TGTGCCAGCAACCCCGGAGGAGACACCATATATTTT. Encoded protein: CASNPGGDTIYF.

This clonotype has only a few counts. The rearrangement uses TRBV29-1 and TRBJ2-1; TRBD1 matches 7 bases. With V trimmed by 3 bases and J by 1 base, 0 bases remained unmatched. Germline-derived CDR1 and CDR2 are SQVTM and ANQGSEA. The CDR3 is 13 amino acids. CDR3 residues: CSVEGQSYNEQFF. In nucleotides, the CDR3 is TGCAGCGTTGAGGGACAGTCCTACAATGAGCAGTTCTTC.

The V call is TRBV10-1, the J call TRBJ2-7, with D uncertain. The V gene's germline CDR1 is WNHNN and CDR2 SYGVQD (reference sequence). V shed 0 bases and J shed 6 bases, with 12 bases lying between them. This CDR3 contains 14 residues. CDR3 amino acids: CASSESIGLGEQYF. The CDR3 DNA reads TGCGCCAGCAGTGAGTCGATTGGTTTGGGCGAGCAGTACTTC.

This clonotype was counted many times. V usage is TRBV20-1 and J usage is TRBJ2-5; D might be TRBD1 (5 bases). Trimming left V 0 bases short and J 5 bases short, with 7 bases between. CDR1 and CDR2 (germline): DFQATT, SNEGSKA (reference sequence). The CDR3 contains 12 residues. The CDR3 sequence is CSAREGLETQYF. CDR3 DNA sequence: TGCAGTGCTAGAGAGGGGCTCGAGACCCAGTACTTC.

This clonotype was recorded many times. This CDR3 is CASSIQGSSYNSPLHF. CDR3 DNA: TGTGCCAGCAGTATCCAGGGAAGCTCCTATAATTCACCCCTCCACTTT. V gene TRBV27 combines with J gene TRBJ1-6, with D maybe TRBD1 (5 bases). The CDR3 runs to 16 residues. Germline CDR1 reads MNHEY; CDR2 reads SMNVEV (reference sequence). The V and J ends lost 5 bases and 0 bases respectively, with 11 bases between them.

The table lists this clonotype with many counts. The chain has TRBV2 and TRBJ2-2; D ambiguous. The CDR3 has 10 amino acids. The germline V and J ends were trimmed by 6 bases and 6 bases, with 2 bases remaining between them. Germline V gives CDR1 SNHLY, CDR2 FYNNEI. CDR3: CASRAGELFF. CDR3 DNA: TGTGCCAGCAGGGCCGGGGAGCTGTTTTTT.

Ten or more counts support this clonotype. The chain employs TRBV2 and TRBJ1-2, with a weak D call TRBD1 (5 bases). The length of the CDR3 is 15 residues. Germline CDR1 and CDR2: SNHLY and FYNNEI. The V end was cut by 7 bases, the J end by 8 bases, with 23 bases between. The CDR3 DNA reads TGTGCCAGCATCGGGGTGGGCAGGGTTATCGGGGGCTACACCTTC. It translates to CASIGVGRVIGGYTF.

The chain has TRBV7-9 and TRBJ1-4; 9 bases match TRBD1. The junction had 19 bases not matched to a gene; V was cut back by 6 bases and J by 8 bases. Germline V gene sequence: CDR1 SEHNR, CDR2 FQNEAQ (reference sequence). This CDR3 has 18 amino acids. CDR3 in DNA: TGTGCCAGCAGTAATACGTTCTTAAAGGGACAGGGTAGGGAAAAACTGTTTTTT. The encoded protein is CASSNTFLKGQGREKLFF.

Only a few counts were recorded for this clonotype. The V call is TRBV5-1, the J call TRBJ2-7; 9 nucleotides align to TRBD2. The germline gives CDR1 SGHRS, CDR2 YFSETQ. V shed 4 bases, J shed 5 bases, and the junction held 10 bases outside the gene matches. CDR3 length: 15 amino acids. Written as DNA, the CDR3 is TGCGCCAGCAGCCCCCTGAGTAGCGGGAGTAACGAGCAGTACTTC. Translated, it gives CASSPLSSGSNEQYF.

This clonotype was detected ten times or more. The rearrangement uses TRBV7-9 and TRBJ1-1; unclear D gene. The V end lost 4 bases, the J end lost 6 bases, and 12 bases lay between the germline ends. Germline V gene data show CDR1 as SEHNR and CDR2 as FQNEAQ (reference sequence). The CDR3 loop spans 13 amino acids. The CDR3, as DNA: TGTGCCAGCAGCTCATACCTAGACTCTGAAGCTTTCTTT. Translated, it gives CASSSYLDSEAFF.